This TCR beta chain was found in a study of blood T cell repertoires in COVID-19. Study-level background: Donors in the United States, Italy and Spain gave samples during acute or convalescent COVID-19. PBMCs, B-cell-depleted T cells, or T cells provided the cDNA or gDNA that made up the material.

This study enrolled people aged about 18 to 100 from around 26 US geographic areas. For recovered donors of Cohort 3, there were two negative PCRs, clearance, or symptom resolution. Measured with immunoSEQ multiplex PCR; TCRdb has only the in-frame clones, and not every one. The sample consists of 40,000 to 50,000 clones, 86% of them appearing once. Sequenced input: PBMCs or T cells enriched from blood (not recorded which). The receptor's source is a woman aged 50 to 60 who had recovered from COVID-19.

Written as DNA, the CDR3 is TGCGCCAGCAGTGAGTCAGGCGGAGTCGGGCAGTACTTC. Its translation is CASSESGGVGQYF. The chain is built from TRBV10-1 and TRBJ2-7; no firm D call. This CDR3 region has 13 residues. The V end was cut by 0 bases, the J end by 9 bases, with 12 bases between. Germline V gives CDR1 WNHNN, CDR2 SYGVQD (reference sequence).